This T cell receptor (beta chain) was retrieved from a study of blood T cell repertoires in COVID-19. Study background: The United States, Italy and Spain supplied acute and convalescent COVID-19 samples. Nucleic acid was either cDNA or gDNA, and it came from T cells, B-cell-depleted T cells, or PBMCs.

In the authors' workflow: For nucleated cells, counts were estimated from reference gene primer amplification. Assay: immunoSEQ multiplex PCR; the TCRdb copy retains only in-frame clones and omits some. Clone size and V and J calls were adopted from that table, with D and trimming inferred from the DNA. Of 66,000 or so clones listed, more than 70% were seen once; the top ten hold about 7%. The CDR3 covers 13 residues. Trimming stripped 4 bases from V and 5 bases from J, with 9 bases between. Germline CDR1 reads ENHRY; CDR2 reads SYGVKD. The source material was peripheral blood. The chain has TRBV10-3 and TRBJ2-1, with D maybe TRBD1 (5 bases). This receptor was taken from a man between 45 and 60 years old with active COVID-19. CDR3 region: CAISVDSHNEQFF. CDR3 coding DNA: TGTGCCATCAGTGTTGACAGCCACAATGAGCAGTTCTTC.